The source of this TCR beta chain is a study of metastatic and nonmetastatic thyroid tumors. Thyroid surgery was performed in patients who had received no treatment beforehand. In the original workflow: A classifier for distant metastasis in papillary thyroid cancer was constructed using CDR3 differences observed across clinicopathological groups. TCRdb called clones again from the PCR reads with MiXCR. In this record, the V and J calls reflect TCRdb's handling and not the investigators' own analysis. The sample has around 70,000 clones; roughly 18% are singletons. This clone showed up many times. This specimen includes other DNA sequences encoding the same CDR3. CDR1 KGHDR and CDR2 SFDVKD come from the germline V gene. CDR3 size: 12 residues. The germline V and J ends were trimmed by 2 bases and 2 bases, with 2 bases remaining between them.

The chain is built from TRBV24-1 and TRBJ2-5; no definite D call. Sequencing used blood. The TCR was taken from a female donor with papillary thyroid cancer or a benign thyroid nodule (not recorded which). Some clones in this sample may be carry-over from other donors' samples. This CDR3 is CATSDSQETQYF. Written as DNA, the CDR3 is TGTGCCACCAGTGATTCACAAGAGACCCAGTACTTC.